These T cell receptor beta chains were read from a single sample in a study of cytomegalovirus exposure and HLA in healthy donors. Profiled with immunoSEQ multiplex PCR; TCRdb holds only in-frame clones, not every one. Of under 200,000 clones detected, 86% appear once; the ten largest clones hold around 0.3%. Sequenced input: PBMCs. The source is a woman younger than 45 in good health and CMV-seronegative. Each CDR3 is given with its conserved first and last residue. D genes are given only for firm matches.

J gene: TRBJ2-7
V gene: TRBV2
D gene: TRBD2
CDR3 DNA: TGTGCCAGCAGTAGACGTAGCGGGAGCAGGATTGAGCAGTACTTC
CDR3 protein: CASSRRSGSRIEQYF

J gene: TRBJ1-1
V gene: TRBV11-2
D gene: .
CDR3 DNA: TGTGCCAGCAGCCCCCCGGGGGGCACTGAAGCTTTCTTT
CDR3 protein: CASSPPGGTEAFF

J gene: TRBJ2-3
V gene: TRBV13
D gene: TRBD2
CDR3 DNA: TGTGCCAGCAGCTCCCTAGCGGGAAGCACAGATACGCAGTATTTT
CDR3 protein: CASSSLAGSTDTQYF

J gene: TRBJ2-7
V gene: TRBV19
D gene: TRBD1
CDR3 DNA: TGTGCCAGTAGTATGTGGACAGGGGACTACGAGCAGTACTTC
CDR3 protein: CASSMWTGDYEQYF

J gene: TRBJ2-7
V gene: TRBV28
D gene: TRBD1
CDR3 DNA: TGTGCCAGCAGATTGGGACAGCCTACCTACGAGCAGTACTTC
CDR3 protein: CASRLGQPTYEQYF

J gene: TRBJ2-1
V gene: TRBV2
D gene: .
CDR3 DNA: TGTGCCAGCAGTGACAGGAGGGACTACAATGAGCAGTTCTTC
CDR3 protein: CASSDRRDYNEQFF

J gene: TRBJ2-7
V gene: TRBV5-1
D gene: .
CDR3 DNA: TGCGCCAGCAGCGAGGACAGTTTATACGAGCAGTACTTC
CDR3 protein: CASSEDSLYEQYF

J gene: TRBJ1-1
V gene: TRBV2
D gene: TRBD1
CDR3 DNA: TGTGCCAGCAGTGAGAGGACAGGGGCGAACACTGAAGCTTTCTTT
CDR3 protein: CASSERTGANTEAFF

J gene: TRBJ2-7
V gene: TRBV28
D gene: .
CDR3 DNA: TGTGCCAGCAGTTTTTTCGACCTGGGGCAGCCAACCTACGAGCAGTACTTC
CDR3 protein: CASSFFDLGQPTYEQYF

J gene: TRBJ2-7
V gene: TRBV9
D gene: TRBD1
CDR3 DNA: TGTGCCAGCAGCGTAAGGGACAGGGGATACGAGCAGTACTTC
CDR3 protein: CASSVRDRGYEQYF

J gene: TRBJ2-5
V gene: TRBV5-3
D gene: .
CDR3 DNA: TGTGCCAGAAGCCAGGGTGGGGTACAAGAGACCCAGTACTTC
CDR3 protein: CARSQGGVQETQYF

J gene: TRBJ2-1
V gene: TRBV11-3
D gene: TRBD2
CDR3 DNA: TGTGCCAGCAGCTTAGATCGACTAGCACAGCAGTTCTTC
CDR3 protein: CASSLDRLAQQFF

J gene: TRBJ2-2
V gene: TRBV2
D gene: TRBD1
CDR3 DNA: TGTGCCAGCAGCCAGGACAGGGGGCTAAACACCGGGGAGCTGTTTTTT
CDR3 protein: CASSQDRGLNTGELFF

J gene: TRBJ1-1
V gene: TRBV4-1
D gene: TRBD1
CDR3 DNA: TGCGCCAGCAGCCAAGATGGACCGACAGGGCGGACTGAAGCTTTCTTT
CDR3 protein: CASSQDGPTGRTEAFF

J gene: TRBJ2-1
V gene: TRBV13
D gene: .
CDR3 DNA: TGTGCCAGCAGCCTGCCCACAACTAGAAACAATGAGCAGTTCTTC
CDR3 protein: CASSLPTTRNNEQFF

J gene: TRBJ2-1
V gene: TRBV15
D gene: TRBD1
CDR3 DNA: TGTGCCACCAGCAGAGACCCGACAGGGAACGATGAGCAGTTCTTC
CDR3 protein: CATSRDPTGNDEQFF

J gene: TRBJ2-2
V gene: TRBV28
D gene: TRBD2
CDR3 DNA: TGTGCCAGCTATAGCGGGGGGGATGCCGGGGAGCTGTTTTTT
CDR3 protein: CASYSGGDAGELFF

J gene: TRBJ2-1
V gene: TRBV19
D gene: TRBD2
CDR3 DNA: TGTGCCAGTAGTATCTCCAGCGGGAGTATCTACAATGAGCAGTTCTTC
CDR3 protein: CASSISSGSIYNEQFF

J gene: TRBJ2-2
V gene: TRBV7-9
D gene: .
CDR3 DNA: TGTGCCAGCAGCTTATATGCGGTTCCCGGGGAGCTGTTTTTT
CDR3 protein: CASSLYAVPGELFF

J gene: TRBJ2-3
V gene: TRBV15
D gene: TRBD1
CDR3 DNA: TGTGCCACCAGCAGAGCTTTACCGGGACAGGCCACAGATACGCAGTATTTT
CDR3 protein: CATSRALPGQATDTQYF

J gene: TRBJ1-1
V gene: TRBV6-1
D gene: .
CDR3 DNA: TGTGCCAGCGGGACGATGGGGGGTTGGGACACTGAAGCTTTCTTT
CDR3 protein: CASGTMGGWDTEAFF

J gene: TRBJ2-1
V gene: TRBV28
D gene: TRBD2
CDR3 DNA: TGTGCCAGCAGTCCGGGGGGGTATGGGGGGCTGCGCAATGAGCAGTTCTTC
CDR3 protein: CASSPGGYGGLRNEQFF

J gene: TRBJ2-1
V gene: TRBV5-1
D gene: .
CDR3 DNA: TGCGCCAGCAGCCTGGAACTAGGGGGAGATGAGCAGTTCTTC
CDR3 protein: CASSLELGGDEQFF

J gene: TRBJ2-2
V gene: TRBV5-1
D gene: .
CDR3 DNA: TGCGCCAGCAGCTTGGTCCCGGGAGAGGTAACCGGGGAGCTGTTTTTT
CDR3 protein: CASSLVPGEVTGELFF